This TCR beta chain was identified in a study of CD8 T cells in ankylosing spondylitis. General study points: In peripheral blood, disease-linked CD8+ clones occurred at relatively low frequencies. About 8 highly homologous variants made up a TCR beta motif, and this motif appeared characteristic of ankylosing spondylitis blood.

Construction of TCR beta libraries was performed using quantitative 5'-RACE with molecular barcodes. TCRdb fed the 5' RACE reads into MiXCR, producing one record per CDR3 protein. Altogether under 150,000 distinct CDR3 sequences are present, 9.3% being singletons, with the ten largest covering 2.5% to 3.5%. This clonotype has at least ten counts. Its matching antigen is unknown. The CDR3 length is 15 residues. In germline, CDR1 is SGHRS, CDR2 YFSETQ. Germline trimming cut 4 bases from V and 3 bases from J; bases unmatched to any gene: 9. The specimen was blood, either unsorted or a sorted T cell fraction (not recorded which). This receptor was identified in a male donor with ankylosing spondylitis or in good health (not recorded which). This chain links TRBV5-1 with TRBJ2-7, with 8 bases aligning to TRBD1. The CDR3 spells CASSPTGGRVYEQYF. The CDR3 region has the DNA TGCGCCAGCAGCCCCACAGGGGGAAGGGTCTACGAGCAGTACTTC.